This paragraph reports one T cell receptor beta chain. These data belong to a study of blood T cell repertoires in COVID-19. Study details: Italy, Spain and the United States were the sources of the convalescent and acute COVID-19 samples. T cells, B-cell-depleted T cells, or PBMCs supplied cDNA or gDNA.

In the original processing: Reference gene primers were amplified, and this amplification served to estimate nucleated cell counts. Profiled with immunoSEQ multiplex PCR; TCRdb holds only in-frame clones, not every one. The DNA gave D and trimming, while V, J and clone size come from that table. The sample lists approximately 75,000 clones, around 89% occurring once. The sequence derives from a man aged 55 to 69 with acute or convalescent COVID-19. The sequenced material came from peripheral blood.

CDR3: CAWSQYRGQGDQPQHF. Written as DNA, the CDR3 is TGTGCCTGGAGTCAGTACAGGGGGCAGGGGGATCAGCCCCAGCATTTT. The chain has TRBV30 and TRBJ1-5; 9 bases fit TRBD1. CDR1 GTSNPN and CDR2 SVGIG come from the germline V gene (reference sequence). The junction had 10 bases not matched to a gene; V was cut back by 2 bases and J by 5 bases. This CDR3 comprises 16 residues. The full variable domain, with the rest looked up from reference TRBV30 and TRBJ1-5, is SQTIHQWPATLVQPVGSPLSLECTVEGTSNPNLYWYRQAAGRGLQLLFYSVGIGQISSEVPQNLSASRPQDRQFILSSKKLLLSDSGFYLCAWSQYRGQGDQPQHFGDGTRLSIL.